At least ten counts were recorded for the clone carrying this TCR beta chain. Molecular barcoded adaptors covering alpha/delta and beta/gamma chains were used on approximately 400 ng RNA. MiXCR, applied by TCRdb to the reads, yields one record per CDR3 protein. The sample yields approximately 59,000 distinct CDR3 sequences, about 12% seen once. The data were taken from a study of read filtering for tumor transcriptome and immune sequencing. The wider study: RNA-seq yielded only roughly 75 to 1,300 TCR reads, IR-seq about 3.5 to 11 million.

Trimming shortened V by 8 bases and J by 4 bases, and 14 bases separated the two germline ends. CDR3 length: 13 amino acids. Germline V gives CDR1 MNHNS, CDR2 SASEGT. The sample taken for sequencing was a population of CD138-negative cells sorted from bone marrow. The receptor's source is a donor aged 40 or older with multiple myeloma. This rearrangement joins TRBV6-1 to TRBJ1-1, with a possible D match to TRBD1 (6 bases). The CDR3 reads CASGDRTGTEAFF. The DNA for the CDR3 is TGTGCCAGCGGCGACAGGACGGGCACTGAAGCTTTCTTT.